Included here is one T cell receptor (beta chain) sequence, with context. Antigen: not known. This sample was included in a study of CD8 T cells in ankylosing spondylitis. Findings and caveats of the study: Roughly eight highly homologous variants made up a TCR beta motif, and this motif appeared characteristic of ankylosing spondylitis blood. Significant enrichment of disease-linked clones was reported in matched ankylosing spondylitis synovial fluid.

Trimming took 0 bases from V and 5 from J, leaving 11 bases between them. Germline values: CDR1 MGHRA, CDR2 YSYEKL. This CDR3 is built from 15 residues. As the method for making TCR beta libraries, quantitative 5'-RACE with molecular barcodes was used. TCRdb itself ran the 5' RACE reads through MiXCR, one entry per CDR3 protein. The sample shows 700,000 or so distinct CDR3 sequences, 15% to 20% of them seen only once. This sequence was found in a male donor with ankylosing spondylitis. Sequenced: blood, either unsorted or a sorted T cell fraction (not recorded which). This rearrangement joins TRBV4-1 to TRBJ2-1, with D tentatively TRBD2 (6 bases). CDR3 protein: CASSQDLGLHNEQFF. CDR3 sequence (DNA): TGCGCCAGCAGCCAAGATCTCGGACTACACAATGAGCAGTTCTTC.